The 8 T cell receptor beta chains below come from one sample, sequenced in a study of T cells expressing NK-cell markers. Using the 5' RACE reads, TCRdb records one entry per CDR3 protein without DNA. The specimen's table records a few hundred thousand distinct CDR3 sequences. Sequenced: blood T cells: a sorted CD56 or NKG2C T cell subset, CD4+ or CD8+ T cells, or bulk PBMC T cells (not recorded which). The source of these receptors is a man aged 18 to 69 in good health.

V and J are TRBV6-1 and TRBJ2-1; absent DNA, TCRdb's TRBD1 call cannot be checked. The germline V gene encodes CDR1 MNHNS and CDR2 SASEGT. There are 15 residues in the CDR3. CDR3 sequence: CASSERDRGLFEQFF.

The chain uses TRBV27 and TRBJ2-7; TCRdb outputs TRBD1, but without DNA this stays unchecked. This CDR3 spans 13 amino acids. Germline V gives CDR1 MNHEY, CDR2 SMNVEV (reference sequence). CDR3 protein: CASSFYQGYEQYF.

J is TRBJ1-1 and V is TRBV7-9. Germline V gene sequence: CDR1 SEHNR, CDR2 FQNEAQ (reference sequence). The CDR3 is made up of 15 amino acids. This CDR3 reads CASSFSGGRNTEAFF.

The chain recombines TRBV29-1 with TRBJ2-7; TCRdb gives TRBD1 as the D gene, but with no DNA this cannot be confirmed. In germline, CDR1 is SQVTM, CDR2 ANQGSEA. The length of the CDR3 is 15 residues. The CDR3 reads CSVNGRDSNSYEQYF.

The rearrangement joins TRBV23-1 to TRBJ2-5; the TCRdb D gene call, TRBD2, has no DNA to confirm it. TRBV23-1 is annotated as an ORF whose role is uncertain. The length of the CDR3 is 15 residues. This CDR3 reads CASSQLPGRKETQYF.

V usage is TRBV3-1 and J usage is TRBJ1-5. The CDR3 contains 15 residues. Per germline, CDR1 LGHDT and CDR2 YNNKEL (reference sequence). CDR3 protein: CASSQDGGFNQPQHF.

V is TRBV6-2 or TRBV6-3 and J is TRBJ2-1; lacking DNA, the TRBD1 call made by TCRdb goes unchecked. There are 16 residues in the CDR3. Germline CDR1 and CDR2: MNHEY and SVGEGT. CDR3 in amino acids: CASRQQTGGEYNEQFF.

The CDR3 reads CAISPGSMAFF. This chain uses TRBV10-3 with TRBJ1-1; TCRdb calls TRBD1, which cannot be checked without DNA. Germline loops: CDR1 ENHRY, CDR2 SYGVKD. This CDR3 has 11 amino acids.